Listed here are 8 T cell receptor beta chains from one sample, sequenced in a study of T cells in Graves' hyperthyroidism and ophthalmopathy. TCR beta CDR3 sequences were amplified from RNA transcripts. The HTBI primer set was used in a first-round RT-PCR of the TCR CDR3. TCRdb processed the multiplex PCR reads anew with MiXCR; each CDR3 protein has one entry. The sample includes 500,000 to 800,000 distinct CDR3 sequences, about 14% of them seen just once. The specimen was blood. The receptors come from a woman aged 45-60 years with Graves' ophthalmopathy.

This clonotype was found a few times. The chain links TRBV6-1 to TRBJ1-5; D is uncertain. CDR1 MNHNS and CDR2 SASEGT come from the germline V gene. The CDR3 totals 17 residues. V lost 8 bases, J lost 0 bases, and 20 bases lay in between. CDR3 in DNA: TGTGCCAGCGAGGAGATAGGGTGGGCGTATAGCAATCAGCCCCAGCATTTT. Translating gives CASEEIGWAYSNQPQHF.

The rearrangement links TRBV28 to TRBJ1-1; 9 bases map to TRBD1. This CDR3 comprises 15 residues. Germline lookup yields CDR1 MDHEN and CDR2 SYDVKM. Trimming removed 6 bases from V and 4 bases from J; junction bases left unmatched: 9. The CDR3 region is CASRDRGMVRTEAFF. For the CDR3, the DNA is TGTGCCAGCAGGGACAGGGGAATGGTCCGCACTGAAGCTTTCTTT.

In its sample, this clonotype was seen many times. J is TRBJ2-2 and V is TRBV30; possible D gene TRBD2, 6 bases. The CDR3 length is 15 residues. The germline CDR1 and CDR2 sequences are GTSNPN and SVGIG (reference sequence). The V end was cut by 1 base, the J end by 5 bases, with 14 bases between. Here the CDR3 reads CAWSGDPRGTGELFF. The CDR3 nucleotides are TGTGCCTGGAGTGGAGACCCACGGGGGACCGGGGAGCTGTTTTTT.

The rearrangement joins TRBV5-4 to TRBJ2-6, with D perhaps matching TRBD1 or TRBD2 (5 bases each). Between the trimmed V and J ends, which lost 4 bases and 0 bases, there was a span of 14 bases. The germline CDR1 and CDR2 sequences are SGHNT and YYREEE (reference sequence). This CDR3 is built from 17 residues. CDR3 amino acids: CASSMRVRGSGANVLTF. The DNA for the CDR3 is TGTGCCAGCAGCATGAGGGTGAGGGGCTCTGGGGCCAACGTCCTGACTTTC.

As to this clonotype: A single base separates this from a much larger clone, so it may be a read error. V gene TRBV5-5 combines with J gene TRBJ2-1, with D possibly being TRBD2 (6 bases). The CDR3 spans 14 residues. The germline gives CDR1 SGHKS, CDR2 YYEKEE (reference sequence). The CDR3 DNA reads TGTGCCAGCGGCGCGTGGGACTCCTCCAATGAGCAGTTCTTC. This gives the protein CASGAWDSSNEQFF.

This clonotype was seen ten or more times. This chain links TRBV5-1 with TRBJ2-7; tentatively, D is TRBD1 (5 bases). The CDR3 consists of 16 residues. Between the trimmed V and J ends, which lost 0 bases and 0 bases, there was a span of 13 bases. Germline CDR1 is SGHRS and CDR2 is YFSETQ. CDR3 coding DNA: TGCGCCAGCAGCTTGGATCGGCAGGGCCCCTCCTACGAGCAGTACTTC. This encodes CASSLDRQGPSYEQYF.

This clonotype appeared many times. The CDR3, as DNA: TGTGCCAGCAGATCCACCGCCGGGAGCGGGGAGACCCAGTACTTC. Amino acids: CASRSTAGSGETQYF. The rearrangement uses TRBV11-2 and TRBJ2-5; the D gene is possibly TRBD2 (6 bases). This CDR3 region has 15 residues. Germline lookup yields CDR1 SGHAT and CDR2 FQNNGV. The V end was cut by 6 bases, the J end by 5 bases, with 19 bases between.

This clonotype was counted many times. CDR3 protein: CASSFEGSSTDTQYF. The CDR3 bases are TGTGCCAGCAGTTTTGAGGGGTCCAGCACAGATACGCAGTATTTT. V gene TRBV28 combines with J gene TRBJ2-3; D may correspond to TRBD1 or TRBD2 (5 bases each). The CDR3 loop spans 15 amino acids. Deletions cut 3 bases from V and 0 bases from J, with 10 bases between. Germline lookup yields CDR1 MDHEN and CDR2 SYDVKM.